This T cell receptor (beta chain) was retrieved from a study of spatial heterogeneity in lung cancer. The wider study: The library had UMIs, and each TCR and UMI pair averaged more than ten raw reads.

TCRdb recomputed calls from the 5' RACE reads with MiXCR, one row per CDR3 protein. The data hold fewer than 40,000 distinct CDR3 sequences, with around 7% observed a single time. This clonotype came up a few times. The sample's time point: sample taken at primary tumor resection. Unsorted tumor, nontumor lung tissue or cryopreserved PBMC supplied the whole RNA. The length of the CDR3 is 17 residues. With 5 bases clipped from V and 4 bases from J, the junction kept 7 bases outside the gene matches. This sequence was found in a male donor with early-stage non-small cell lung cancer. The sample was PBMCs, taken at surgery. The V and J genes are TRBV12-3 or TRBV12-4 and TRBJ2-3, with 15 bases fitting TRBD2. As DNA, the CDR3 is TGTGCCAGCAGTAGGACTAGCGGGAGGGCCGGTGCAGATACGCAGTATTTT. Residues: CASSRTSGRAGADTQYF.